The clone carrying this TCR beta chain was found a few times. Its antigen is as yet unknown. The V end was cut by 7 bases, the J end by 6 bases, with 15 bases between. The CDR3 is made up of 13 amino acids. These data belong to a study of response to subunit inactivated influenza vaccine. Study-wide findings and caveats: New T cells are recruited in small numbers by each seasonal influenza vaccination, according to the authors' suggestion.

One entry per CDR3 protein results from TCRdb running MiXCR on the RT-PCR reads. Of 500,000 to 750,000 distinct CDR3 sequences detected, around 15% appear once; the ten largest clones hold around 10%. This clonotype was sampled from a man over 45 who received an inactivated influenza vaccine. Here the sequenced sample was PBMCs from blood, taken 11 to 12 days after vaccination. The chain has TRBV12-3 or TRBV12-4 and TRBJ1-1; weak D call: TRBD1 (5 bases). The CDR3: CASTLLREAEAFF. In nucleotides, the CDR3 is TGTGCCAGCACCCTCCTCAGGGAAGCTGAAGCTTTCTTT.